The 29 T cell receptor beta chains reported below all come from one sample, sequenced in a study of neurological immune-mediated disorders. TCRdb re-called the 5' RACE reads through MiXCR, storing one row per CDR3 protein. Among approximately 50,000 distinct CDR3 sequences listed, around 3.9% were seen once. Sequencing was done on a sample of PBMCs. These receptors were taken from a man aged 30 to 45 with multiple sclerosis.

This clonotype was recorded many times. The J gene is TRBJ1-2, the V gene TRBV7-6; 9 nucleotides align to TRBD1. Trimming at V came to 1 base and at J to 5 bases, leaving 5 bases not matched to a gene. The CDR3 covers 15 residues. Germline CDR1 and CDR2: SGHVS and FNYEAQ. In nucleotides, the CDR3 is TGTGCCAGCAGCTTAGAAACAGGGGGCAATTATGGCTACACCTTC. This translates into CASSLETGGNYGYTF. Full variable domain (missing parts from reference TRBV7-6 and TRBJ1-2): GAGVSQSPRYKVTKRGQDVALRCDPISGHVSLYWYRQALGQGPEFLTYFNYEAQQDKSGLPNDRFSAERPEGSISTLTIQRTEQRDSAMYRCASSLETGGNYGYTFGSGTRLTVV.

The table lists this clonotype with many counts. The rearrangement joins TRBV5-1 to TRBJ2-1; D remains ambiguous. Trimming shortened V by 1 base and J by 10 bases, and 18 bases separated the two germline ends. There are 15 residues in the CDR3. The germline V gene encodes CDR1 SGHRS and CDR2 YFSETQ. CDR3 in amino acids: CASSLQITAINEQFF. The CDR3 bases are TGCGCCAGCAGCTTGCAGATCACGGCTATCAACGAGCAGTTCTTC.

This clonotype was found many times. The rearrangement uses TRBV9 and TRBJ1-1; D is ambiguous. The CDR3 runs 16 residues. In germline, CDR1 is SGDLS, CDR2 YYNGEE. The V gene lost 0 bases and the J gene lost 0 bases, with 12 bases spanning the gap. The CDR3 DNA follows: TGTGCCAGCAGCGTAGGAGGGTCTCTCATGAACACTGAAGCTTTCTTT. Its translation is CASSVGGSLMNTEAFF.

This clonotype was counted many times. The chain recombines TRBV3-1 with TRBJ2-1; TRBD2 aligns across 9 bases. V shed 6 bases and J 9 bases; nucleotides not matched to a gene: 12. The CDR3 sequence is 15 residues long. Germline CDR1 reads LGHDT; CDR2 reads YNNKEL (reference sequence). The CDR3 here is CASRPKAAGGGEQFF. DNA of the CDR3: TGTGCCAGCAGGCCAAAGGCAGCGGGGGGTGGTGAGCAGTTCTTC.

This clonotype was detected many times. This chain uses TRBV27 with TRBJ1-1; tentatively, D is TRBD1 (6 bases). Germline CDR1 MNHEY, CDR2 SMNVEV (reference sequence). The CDR3 has 15 amino acids. V was trimmed by 7 bases and J by 0 bases, leaving 15 bases between them. This CDR3 reads CASTSGGGMNTEAFF. The CDR3 region has the DNA TGTGCCAGCACCTCGGGAGGGGGAATGAACACTGAAGCTTTCTTT.

This clonotype was seen many times. The gene calls are TRBV20-1 and TRBJ2-3; D might be TRBD2 (7 bases). V was pared by 0 bases and J by 5 bases, with 21 bases between. Germline loops: CDR1 DFQATT, CDR2 SNEGSKA (reference sequence). CDR3 length: 17 amino acids. The CDR3 bases are TGCAGTGCTAGAGATGAGGGTCGGCCGGGGGGCAAAGATACGCAGTATTTT. Translating it yields CSARDEGRPGGKDTQYF.

Ten or more counts support this clonotype. The J gene is TRBJ1-1, the V gene TRBV15; D unclear. The germline V and J ends were trimmed by 6 bases and 1 base, with 6 bases remaining between them. Germline assignment: CDR1 LNHNV and CDR2 YYDKDF (reference sequence). The CDR3 spans 12 residues. The CDR3 coding sequence is TGTGCCACCAGTTCTTGGAACACTGAAGCTTTCTTT. Protein sequence: CATSSWNTEAFF.

In this sample, this clonotype turned up many times. The chain employs TRBV28 and TRBJ2-1; a weak D match, TRBD1 (6 bases). CDR3 length equals 15 residues. The germline V gene encodes CDR1 MDHEN and CDR2 SYDVKM. Trimming stripped 1 base from V and 0 bases from J, with 7 bases between. CDR3 nucleotide sequence: TGTGCCAGCAGTTTATCACAGGGCTCCTACAATGAGCAGTTCTTC. Residues: CASSLSQGSYNEQFF.

This clonotype was found many times. The chain couples TRBV7-3 to TRBJ2-1; tentative D call: TRBD2 (5 bases). V was shortened by 5 bases and J by 5 bases, with 10 bases between the two germline ends. The germline V gene encodes CDR1 SGHTA and CDR2 FQGTGA. This CDR3 comprises 13 residues. CDR3 coding DNA: TGTGCCAGCAGCCCCCCCGGGGACAATGAGCAGTTCTTC. This sequence encodes CASSPPGDNEQFF.

In this sample, this clonotype turned up many times. The CDR3 loop reads CSAREGYLRYEQYF. CDR3 bases: TGCAGTGCTAGAGAGGGTTACCTCCGCTACGAGCAGTACTTC. J is TRBJ2-7 and V is TRBV20-1; D unclear. Between the trimmed V and J ends, which lost 0 bases and 3 bases, there was a span of 12 bases. The CDR3 length is 14 residues. Per germline, CDR1 DFQATT and CDR2 SNEGSKA (reference sequence).

This clonotype is medium-sized by share. The V call is TRBV19, the J call TRBJ2-7; 13 nucleotides agree with TRBD2. Trimming cost V 1 base and J 5 bases; bases outside gene matches: 2. CDR1 and CDR2 from the germline V gene are LNHDA and SQIVND (reference sequence). The CDR3 runs to 15 residues. The CDR3 loop reads CASSIGTSGSDEQYF. In nucleotides, the CDR3 is TGTGCCAGTAGTATAGGGACTAGCGGGAGCGACGAGCAGTACTTC. Using reference TRBV19 and TRBJ2-7 for the parts outside the CDR3, the full variable domain is DGGITQSPKYLFRKEGQNVTLSCEQNLNHDAMYWYRQDPGQGLRLIYYSQIVNDFQKGDIAEGYSVSREKKESFPLTVTSAQKNPTAFYLCASSIGTSGSDEQYFGPGTRLTVT.

This clonotype was recorded many times. The chain couples TRBV30 to TRBJ2-3; the D gene could be TRBD1 or TRBD2 (5 bases each). The length of the CDR3 is 12 residues. In germline, CDR1 is GTSNPN, CDR2 SVGIG (reference sequence). V gave up 3 bases and J gave up 3 bases, with 7 bases separating them. The CDR3 sequence is CAWRWGTDTQYF. For the CDR3, the DNA is TGTGCCTGGAGATGGGGGACAGATACGCAGTATTTT. Complete variable domain (other parts from reference TRBV30 and TRBJ2-3): SQTIHQWPATLVQPVGSPLSLECTVEGTSNPNLYWYRQAAGRGLQLLFYSVGIGQISSEVPQNLSASRPQDRQFILSSKKLLLSDSGFYLCAWRWGTDTQYFGPGTRLTVL.

In this sample, this clonotype turned up many times. The chain couples TRBV5-1 to TRBJ1-3, with D possibly TRBD1 on 5 matching bases. Trimming took off 6 bases at V and 1 base at J, with 23 bases between the two ends. Germline V gene lookup returns CDR1 SGHRS and CDR2 YFSETQ. The CDR3 is 18 amino acids. In DNA form, the CDR3 reads TGCGCCAGCACCGACAGCGCCTTTGGCCTCGAATCTGGAAACACCATATATTTT. As protein: CASTDSAFGLESGNTIYF.

This clonotype was detected ten times or more. CDR3 in DNA: TGTGCCAGCAGCCGGGACAAGAAATACGAGCAGTACTTC. As protein: CASSRDKKYEQYF. The rearrangement joins TRBV27 to TRBJ2-7; the D gene is possibly TRBD1 (6 bases). Germline lookup yields CDR1 MNHEY and CDR2 SMNVEV (reference sequence). The germline V and J ends were trimmed by 6 bases and 4 bases, with 13 bases remaining between them. This CDR3 is built from 13 residues.

This clonotype has at least ten counts. The chain carries TRBV10-3 and TRBJ1-2; D remains unclear. CDR1 ENHRY and CDR2 SYGVKD come from the germline V gene. The CDR3 is made up of 15 amino acids. Trimming shortened V by 3 bases and J by 7 bases, and 18 bases separated the two germline ends. The CDR3 DNA follows: TGTGCCATCAGTGAATTAGGACTTCTACAGAGTGGCTACACCTTC. Encoded protein: CAISELGLLQSGYTF.

This clonotype was observed a few times. This chain uses TRBV18 with TRBJ2-5; D call uncertain. Germline CDR1 reads KGHSH; CDR2 reads LQKENI. V was clipped by 4 bases and J by 1 base, with 7 bases between them. The CDR3 spans 13 residues. CDR3 region: CASSRKSQETQYF. The CDR3, as DNA: TGTGCCAGCTCACGGAAAAGCCAAGAGACCCAGTACTTC. Full variable domain (missing parts from reference TRBV18 and TRBJ2-5): NAGVMQNPRHLVRRRGQEARLRCSPMKGHSHVYWYRQLPEEGLKFMVYLQKENIIDESGMPKERFSAEFPKEGPSILRIQQVVRGDSAAYFCASSRKSQETQYFGPGTRLLVL.

The table lists this clonotype with a few counts. One end of the junction fails to match germline, which may point to a read error. The rearrangement joins TRBV20-1 to TRBJ1-6; 7 positions match TRBD1. This CDR3 has 14 residues. Germline-derived CDR1 and CDR2 are DFQATT and SNEGSKA (reference sequence). The CDR3 spells CSANTGTEDSPLNF. The CDR3 DNA follows: TGCAGCGCGAATACCGGGACAGAAGATTCACCCCTCAACTTT.

At least ten counts were recorded for this clonotype. The chain couples TRBV25-1 to TRBJ1-1; no firm D call. The CDR3 contains 13 residues. Trimming took 4 bases from V and 4 from J, leaving 10 bases between them. Germline V lookup: CDR1 MGHDK, CDR2 SYGVNS. CDR3 region: CASSVDLFTEAFF. In DNA form, the CDR3 reads TGTGCCAGCAGTGTGGACTTATTCACTGAAGCTTTCTTT.

This clonotype has ten or more counts. The chain's CDR3 is CSASSRGGRDTQYF. The CDR3 DNA is TGCAGTGCTAGTTCACGGGGGGGCCGGGATACGCAGTATTTT. V gene TRBV20-1 combines with J gene TRBJ2-3; the match to TRBD2 covers 8 bases. Per the germline V gene, CDR1 is DFQATT and CDR2 is SNEGSKA (reference sequence). This CDR3 region has 14 residues. The J segment lost 6 bases and the V segment lost 3 bases, leaving 8 bases of the junction unmatched.

This clonotype was recorded at least ten times. The genes are TRBV3-1 and TRBJ1-1; D is possibly TRBD1 (5 bases). Germline-derived CDR1 and CDR2 are LGHDT and YNNKEL (reference sequence). The germline V and J ends were trimmed by 3 bases and 1 base, with 12 bases remaining between them. The CDR3 covers 15 residues. This chain's CDR3 is CASSQGGGGNTEAFF. The CDR3 nucleotides read TGTGCCAGCAGCCAGGGGGGAGGCGGGAACACTGAAGCTTTCTTT.

This clonotype occurred many times. J is TRBJ2-2 and V is TRBV7-8, with 9 positions matching TRBD2. The length of the CDR3 is 15 residues. V trimming: 6 bases; J trimming: 3 bases; junction bases outside the gene matches: 5. CDR1 is SGHVS, CDR2 FQNEAQ, per germline. CDR3 bases: TGTGCCAGCAGAGGCCAGCGGGGGGACACCGGGGAGCTGTTTTTT. The encoded protein is CASRGQRGDTGELFF.

This clonotype was counted at least ten times. The chain combines TRBV7-8 with TRBJ2-2; D uncertain. V was pared by 1 base and J by 6 bases, with 9 bases between. The germline CDR1 and CDR2 sequences are SGHVS and FQNEAQ. This CDR3 is built from 14 residues. The CDR3 reads CASSLELAPGELFF. The CDR3 nucleotides read TGTGCCAGCAGCTTAGAACTTGCACCCGGGGAGCTGTTTTTT.

This clonotype has at least ten counts. The chain recombines TRBV12-3 or TRBV12-4 with TRBJ1-1; D remains ambiguous. This CDR3 is built from 12 residues. V was cut by 5 bases and J by 6 bases, with 10 bases left in between. The CDR3 bases are TGTGCCAGCAGTGGGTTGACATCTGAAGCTTTCTTT. Translation: CASSGLTSEAFF.

This clonotype has at least ten counts. The chain employs TRBV6-5 and TRBJ1-4; TRBD1 agrees at 8 bases. The germline gives CDR1 MNHEY, CDR2 SVGAGI. Trimming removed 8 bases from V and 5 bases from J; junction bases left unmatched: 10. The CDR3 contains 15 residues. The CDR3 is CASGLRDRWNEKLFF. The CDR3 region has the DNA TGTGCCAGCGGCCTAAGGGACAGGTGGAATGAAAAACTGTTTTTT.

The sample holds many counts of this clonotype. V usage is TRBV5-1 and J usage is TRBJ2-7; TRBD1 is a possible D gene (6 bases). CDR1 and CDR2 from the germline V gene are SGHRS and YFSETQ. The CDR3 is 15 amino acids. Trimming took off 5 bases at V and 0 bases at J, with 15 bases between the two ends. CDR3 sequence reads: CASRGDTVSSYEQYF. The DNA for the CDR3 is TGCGCCAGCAGGGGGGACACCGTAAGCTCCTACGAGCAGTACTTC. Drawing the rest from reference TRBV5-1 and TRBJ2-7, the complete variable domain is KAGVTQTPRYLIKTRGQQVTLSCSPISGHRSVSWYQQTPGQGLQFLFEYFSETQRNKGNFPGRFSGRQFSNSRSEMNVSTLELGDSALYLCASRGDTVSSYEQYFGPGTRLTVT.

This clonotype was recorded at least ten times. This chain links TRBV6-6 with TRBJ1-1; maybe TRBD1 (5 bases). Deletions cut 2 bases from V and 3 bases from J, with 16 bases between. Germline-derived CDR1 and CDR2 are MNHNY and SVGAGI (reference sequence). The CDR3 spans 16 residues. The CDR3 sequence is CASSYGRGPGDTEAFF. The CDR3 nucleotides read TGTGCCAGCAGTTACGGTCGTGGTCCGGGGGACACTGAAGCTTTCTTT.

This clonotype was seen many times. The chain employs TRBV3-1 and TRBJ1-1; D may be TRBD1 (6 bases). The V gene lost 4 bases and the J gene lost 3 bases, with 12 bases spanning the gap. This CDR3 spans 14 amino acids. CDR1 is LGHDT, CDR2 YNNKEL, per germline (reference sequence). The CDR3 spells CASSRTGQYTEAFF. The CDR3 DNA sequence: TGTGCCAGCAGCCGGACCGGACAGTACACTGAAGCTTTCTTT.

This clonotype occurred a few times. The chain couples TRBV19 to TRBJ2-1, with unresolved D. The germline V and J ends were trimmed by 1 base and 0 bases, with 10 bases remaining between them. Germline CDR1 is LNHDA and CDR2 is SQIVND (reference sequence). This CDR3 spans 16 amino acids. The CDR3 loop reads CASSIVGLSSYNEQFF. CDR3 nucleotide sequence: TGTGCCAGTAGTATAGTCGGGTTAAGCTCCTACAATGAGCAGTTCTTC.

This clonotype was observed at least ten times. This sequence joins TRBV7-2 and TRBJ1-1; D is undetermined. Trimming left V 3 bases short and J 0 bases short, with 17 bases between. The length of the CDR3 is 17 residues. From germline, CDR1 is SGHTA and CDR2 FQGNSA. CDR3 DNA sequence: TGTGCCAGCAGCTTGGGCCAGCGTTCTGAGATGAACACTGAAGCTTTCTTT. Residues: CASSLGQRSEMNTEAFF.